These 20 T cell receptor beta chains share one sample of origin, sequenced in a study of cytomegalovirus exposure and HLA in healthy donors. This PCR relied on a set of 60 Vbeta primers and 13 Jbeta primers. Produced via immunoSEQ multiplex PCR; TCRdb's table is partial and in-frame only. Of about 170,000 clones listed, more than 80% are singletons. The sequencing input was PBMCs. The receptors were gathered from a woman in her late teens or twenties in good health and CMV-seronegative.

Written as DNA, the CDR3 is TGTGCCAGTAGTATCGGGACAGGGGACGAGCAGTACTTC. Protein product: CASSIGTGDEQYF. V is TRBV19 and J is TRBJ2-7; 10 nucleotides line up with TRBD1. Germline CDR1 is LNHDA and CDR2 is SQIVND (reference sequence). The CDR3 length is 13 residues. Unmatched junction bases numbered 1, after V lost 3 bases and J lost 5 bases.

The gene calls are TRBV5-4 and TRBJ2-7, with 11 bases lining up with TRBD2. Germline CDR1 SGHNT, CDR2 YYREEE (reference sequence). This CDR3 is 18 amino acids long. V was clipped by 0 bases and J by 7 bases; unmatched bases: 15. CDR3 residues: CASSLELAGVGVYREQYF. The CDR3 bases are TGTGCCAGCAGCTTGGAACTAGCGGGAGTGGGGGTCTATCGGGAGCAGTACTTC.

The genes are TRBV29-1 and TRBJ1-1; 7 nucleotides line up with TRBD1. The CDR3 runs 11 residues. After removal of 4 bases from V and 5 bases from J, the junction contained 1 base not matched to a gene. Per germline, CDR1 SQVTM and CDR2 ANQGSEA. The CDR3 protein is CSVGQGTEAFF. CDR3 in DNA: TGCAGCGTTGGACAGGGAACTGAAGCTTTCTTT.

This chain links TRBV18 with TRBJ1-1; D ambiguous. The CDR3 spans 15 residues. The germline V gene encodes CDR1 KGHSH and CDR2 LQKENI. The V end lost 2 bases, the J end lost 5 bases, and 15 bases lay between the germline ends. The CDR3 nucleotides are TGTGCCAGCTCACCATCCGAGGCTCCGGGGACTGAAGCTTTCTTT. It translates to CASSPSEAPGTEAFF.

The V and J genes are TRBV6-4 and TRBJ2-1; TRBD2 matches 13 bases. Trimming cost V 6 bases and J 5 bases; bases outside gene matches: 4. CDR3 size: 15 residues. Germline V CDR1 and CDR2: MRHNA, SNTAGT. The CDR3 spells CASSQTSGGNNEQFF. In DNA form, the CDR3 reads TGTGCCAGCAGCCAGACTAGCGGGGGGAACAATGAGCAGTTCTTC.

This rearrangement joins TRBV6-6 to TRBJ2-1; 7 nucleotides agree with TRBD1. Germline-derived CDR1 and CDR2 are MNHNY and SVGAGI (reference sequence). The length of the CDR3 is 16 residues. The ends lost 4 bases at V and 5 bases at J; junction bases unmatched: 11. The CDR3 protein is CASSFTHTGQNNEQFF. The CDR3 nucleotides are TGTGCCAGCAGTTTTACCCACACGGGACAGAACAATGAGCAGTTCTTC.

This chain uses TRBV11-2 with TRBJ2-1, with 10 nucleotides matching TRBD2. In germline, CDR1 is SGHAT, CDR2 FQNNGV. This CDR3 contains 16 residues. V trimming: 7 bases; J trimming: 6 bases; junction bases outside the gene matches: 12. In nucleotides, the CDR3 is TGTGCCAGCACCAGTTTTGGGACTAGCGCAACCAATGAGCAGTTCTTC. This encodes CASTSFGTSATNEQFF.

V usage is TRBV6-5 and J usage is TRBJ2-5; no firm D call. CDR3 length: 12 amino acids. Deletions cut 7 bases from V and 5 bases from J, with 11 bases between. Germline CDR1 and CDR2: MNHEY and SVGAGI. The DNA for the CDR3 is TGTGCCAGCAAGCGAGGTCTGGAGACCCAGTACTTC. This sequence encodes CASKRGLETQYF.

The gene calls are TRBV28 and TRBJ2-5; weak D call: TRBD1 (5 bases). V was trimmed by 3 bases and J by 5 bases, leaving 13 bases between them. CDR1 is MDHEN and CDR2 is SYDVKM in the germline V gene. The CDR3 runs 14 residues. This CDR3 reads CASSFLPGIETQYF. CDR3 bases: TGTGCCAGCAGTTTCCTACCAGGGATCGAGACCCAGTACTTC.

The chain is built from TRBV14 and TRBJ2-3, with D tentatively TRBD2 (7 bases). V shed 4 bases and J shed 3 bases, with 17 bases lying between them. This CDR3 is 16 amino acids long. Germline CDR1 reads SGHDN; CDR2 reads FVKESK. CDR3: CASSLRTRGGTDTQYF. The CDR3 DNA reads TGTGCCAGCAGCCTACGGACTAGAGGGGGGACAGATACGCAGTATTTT.

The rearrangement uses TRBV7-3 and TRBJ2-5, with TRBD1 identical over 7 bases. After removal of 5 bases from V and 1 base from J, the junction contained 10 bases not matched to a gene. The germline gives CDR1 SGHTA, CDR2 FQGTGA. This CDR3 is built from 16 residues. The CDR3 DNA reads TGTGCCAGCAGCAACGGGGACAGAGGTCCCCAAGAGACCCAGTACTTC. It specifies CASSNGDRGPQETQYF.

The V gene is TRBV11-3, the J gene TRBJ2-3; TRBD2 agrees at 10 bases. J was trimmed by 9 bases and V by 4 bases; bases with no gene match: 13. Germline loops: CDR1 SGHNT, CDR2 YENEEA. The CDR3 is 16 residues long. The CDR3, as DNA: TGTGCCAGCAGCTCCCCCGGGGAAGCGGGAGGGAGAACGCAGTATTTT. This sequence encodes CASSSPGEAGGRTQYF.

DNA for the CDR3: TGTGCCATCAGTGAGCACCTAACCACAGATACGCAGTATTTT. It translates to CAISEHLTTDTQYF. The chain employs TRBV10-3 and TRBJ2-3; D gene unclear. Germline CDR1 ENHRY, CDR2 SYGVKD. V was shortened by 2 bases and J by 2 bases, with 8 bases between the two germline ends. The CDR3 runs 14 residues.

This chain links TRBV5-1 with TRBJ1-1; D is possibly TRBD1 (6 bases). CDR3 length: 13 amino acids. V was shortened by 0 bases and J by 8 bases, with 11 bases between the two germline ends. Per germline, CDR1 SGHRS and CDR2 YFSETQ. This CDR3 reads CASSLAAQGEAFF. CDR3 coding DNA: TGCGCCAGCAGCTTGGCGGCACAGGGCGAAGCTTTCTTT.

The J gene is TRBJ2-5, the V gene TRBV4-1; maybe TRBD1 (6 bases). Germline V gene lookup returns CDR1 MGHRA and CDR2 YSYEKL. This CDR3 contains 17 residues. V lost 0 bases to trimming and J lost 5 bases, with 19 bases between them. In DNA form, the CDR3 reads TGCGCCAGCAGCCAAGATCCAGGGGTCGTAGGCGGGGAGACCCAGTACTTC. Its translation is CASSQDPGVVGGETQYF.

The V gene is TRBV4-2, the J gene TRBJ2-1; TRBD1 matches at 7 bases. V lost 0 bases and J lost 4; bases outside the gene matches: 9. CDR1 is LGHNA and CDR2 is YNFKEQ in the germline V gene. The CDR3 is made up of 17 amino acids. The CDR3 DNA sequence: TGTGCCAGCAGCCAAGAATTGACCGGGACAGCGTACAATGAGCAGTTCTTC. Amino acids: CASSQELTGTAYNEQFF.

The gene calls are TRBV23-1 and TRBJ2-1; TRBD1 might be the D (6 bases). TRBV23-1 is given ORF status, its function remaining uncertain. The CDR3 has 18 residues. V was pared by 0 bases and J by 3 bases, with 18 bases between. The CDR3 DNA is TGCGCCAGCAGTCAATCGGTGCGCCCCACAGGGTTCTACAATGAGCAGTTCTTC. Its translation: CASSQSVRPTGFYNEQFF.

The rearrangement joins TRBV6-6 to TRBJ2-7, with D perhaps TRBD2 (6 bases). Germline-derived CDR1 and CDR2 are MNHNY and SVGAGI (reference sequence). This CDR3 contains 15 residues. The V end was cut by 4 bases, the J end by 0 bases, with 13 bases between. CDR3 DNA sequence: TGTGCCAGCAGTTTAACTAGCAGCAGCTCCTACGAGCAGTACTTC. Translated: CASSLTSSSSYEQYF.

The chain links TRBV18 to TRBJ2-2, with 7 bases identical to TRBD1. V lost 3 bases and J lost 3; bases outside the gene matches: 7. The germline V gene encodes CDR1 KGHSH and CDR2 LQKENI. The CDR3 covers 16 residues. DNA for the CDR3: TGTGCCAGCTCACCCCGACAGGGTCAGGACACCGGGGAGCTGTTTTTT. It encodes CASSPRQGQDTGELFF.

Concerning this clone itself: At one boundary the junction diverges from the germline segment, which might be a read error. The CDR3 is CSSSSLVGAANEKLFF. The CDR3 bases are TGTTCCAGCAGCTCCCTCGTGGGGGCGGCTAATGAAAAACTGTTTTTT. The rearrangement joins TRBV7-9 to TRBJ1-4, with D tentatively TRBD1 (6 bases). This CDR3 region has 16 residues. Germline V gene lookup returns CDR1 SEHNR and CDR2 FQNEAQ (reference sequence). Variable domain in full (rest from reference TRBV7-9 and TRBJ1-4): DTGVSQNPRHKITKRGQNVTFRCDPISEHNRLYWYRQTLGQGPEFLTYFQNEAQLEKSRLLSDRFSAERPKGSFSTLEIQRTEQGDSAMYLCSSSSLVGAANEKLFFGSGTQLSVL.